The 26 T cell receptor beta chains presented below share a single source sample, sequenced in a study of immune heterogeneity within non-small cell lung tumors. Per sample, approximately 600 ng of bulk tumor genomic DNA was the template used. Several spatially distant biopsies were obtained per primary tumor intraoperatively. Curative surgical treatment was performed in patients who had newly diagnosed, untreated non-small cell lung cancer. With 32 V and 13 J primers, multiplex PCR amplified the TCR beta CDR3. TCRdb reprocessed the multiplex PCR reads with MiXCR, giving one entry per CDR3 protein. The sample contains a few thousand distinct CDR3 sequences, 26% of which appear only once. Sequenced input: lung tumor tissue. These receptors all come from a man aged 55-75 years with non-small cell lung cancer.

This clonotype is medium-sized in the sample. This chain uses TRBV6-1 with TRBJ2-7, with D maybe TRBD2 (5 bases). Trimming took 6 bases from V and 2 from J, leaving 14 bases between them. Germline V gene sequence: CDR1 MNHNS, CDR2 SASEGT. The CDR3 sequence is 14 residues long. This chain's CDR3 is CASREVATTYEQYF. The CDR3 region has the DNA TGTGCCAGCAGGGAGGTGGCGACTACCTACGAGCAGTACTTC.

This clonotype counts as medium-sized (0.01 to 0.1%). The chain has TRBV19 and TRBJ1-5; TRBD1 aligns across 8 bases. V was clipped by 5 bases and J by 4 bases; unmatched bases: 7. The CDR3 covers 15 residues. In germline, CDR1 is LNHDA, CDR2 SQIVND (reference sequence). CDR3 sequence reads: CASSGGQGGNQPQHF. DNA of the CDR3: TGTGCCAGTAGTGGAGGACAGGGAGGGAATCAGCCCCAGCATTTT.

By frequency in the sample, this clonotype is medium-sized. This chain uses TRBV19 with TRBJ1-4; 8 bases are shared with TRBD1. Germline loops: CDR1 LNHDA, CDR2 SQIVND (reference sequence). The junction had 5 bases not matched to a gene; V was cut back by 6 bases and J by 8 bases. This CDR3 region has 13 residues. Written as DNA, the CDR3 is TGTGCCAGTAGCGAACAGGGGGGCGAAAAACTGTTTTTT. Translation: CASSEQGGEKLFF.

This clonotype is categorized as medium-sized. The CDR3 DNA is TGCGCCAGCAGCCAGTCAACAGGGGAAGGTCAGCCCCAGCATTTT. It encodes CASSQSTGEGQPQHF. The chain carries TRBV4-1 and TRBJ1-5; TRBD1 aligns across 7 bases. Looked up from germline, CDR1 is MGHRA and CDR2 is YSYEKL. V was clipped by 3 bases and J by 6 bases; unmatched bases: 8. This CDR3 is built from 15 residues.

This clonotype is medium-sized by share. The V and J genes are TRBV28 and TRBJ2-1, with D perhaps TRBD2 (5 bases). CDR1 MDHEN and CDR2 SYDVKM come from the germline V gene. The germline V and J ends were trimmed by 6 bases and 12 bases, with 12 bases remaining between them. This CDR3 has 11 residues. The CDR3 spells CASSSAGVQFF. In DNA, the CDR3 is TGTGCCAGCAGCTCGGCGGGTGTGCAGTTCTTC.

About this clonotype: A read error is possible here, since a much larger clone lies one base away. V usage is TRBV10-3 and J usage is TRBJ2-3; D might be TRBD2 (5 bases). CDR3 length: 14 amino acids. From germline, CDR1 is ENHRY and CDR2 SYGVKD. The CDR3 sequence is CVIASGGRVDTQYF. CDR3 DNA sequence: TGTGTCATCGCGTCGGGTGGGAGAGTAGATACGCAGTATTTT.

This clonotype is termed medium-sized. In DNA, the CDR3 is TGTGCCAGCAGCTTAGACAGAAACACTGAAGCTTTCTTT. It yields the protein CASSLDRNTEAFF. The V and J genes are TRBV7-3 and TRBJ1-1; the D gene is possibly TRBD1 (5 bases). Trimming pared 2 bases from V and 2 bases from J, leaving 6 bases between. Germline V gene sequence: CDR1 SGHTA, CDR2 FQGTGA. The CDR3 length is 13 residues.

There are a few counts of this clonotype. The chain combines TRBV5-4 with TRBJ2-7, with 8 positions matching TRBD1. With V trimmed by 4 bases and J by 0 bases, 6 bases remained unmatched. Looked up from germline, CDR1 is SGHNT and CDR2 is YYREEE (reference sequence). The CDR3 has 15 amino acids. CDR3 DNA sequence: TGTGCCAGCAGCCACCGGGACAGGAGCTCCTACGAGCAGTACTTC. Its protein is CASSHRDRSSYEQYF. Full variable domain (rest looked up from reference TRBV5-4 and TRBJ2-7): ETGVTQSPTHLIKTRGQQVTLRCSSQSGHNTVSWYQQALGQGPQFIFQYYREEENGRGNFPPRFSGLQFPNYSSELNVNALELDDSALYLCASSHRDRSSYEQYFGPGTRLTVT.

About this clonotype: A much larger clone differs from this one at a single base, so this may be a read error. The chain employs TRBV5-1 and TRBJ1-1, with 7 bases matching TRBD1. CDR3 length: 14 amino acids. Germline lookup yields CDR1 SGHRS and CDR2 YFSETQ. The chain's CDR3 is CARSSRGDRTEAFF. In DNA, the CDR3 is TGCGCCAGAAGCTCCAGGGGGGATCGAACTGAAGCTTTCTTT.

This clonotype is medium-sized. The chain carries TRBV20-1 and TRBJ2-7; 7 nucleotides agree with TRBD1. Losses at the gene ends were 6 bases for V and 2 bases for J; bases not matched to a gene: 1. This CDR3 has 11 amino acids. The germline V gene has CDR1 DFQATT and CDR2 SNEGSKA (reference sequence). CDR3 sequence reads: CSADRAYEQYF. CDR3 in DNA: TGCAGTGCAGACAGGGCCTACGAGCAGTACTTC.

This clonotype is deemed medium-sized. This chain connects TRBV9 to TRBJ2-1; D gene uncertain. The CDR3 contains 14 residues. V was shortened by 0 bases and J by 3 bases, with 7 bases between the two germline ends. Germline CDR1 SGDLS, CDR2 YYNGEE. In nucleotides, the CDR3 is TGTGCCAGCAGCGTAGCGTGGGACTACAATGAGCAGTTCTTC. It codes for CASSVAWDYNEQFF.

With regard to this clonotype: Given a much more abundant clone one base away, this may be a read error. The chain links TRBV6-7 to TRBJ2-5; TRBD1 is a possible D gene (5 bases). TRBV6-7 is filed as an ORF, its function uncertain. The CDR3 has 14 residues. V gave up 11 bases and J gave up 4 bases, with 20 bases separating them. This CDR3 is CAANPLSGRETQYF. The CDR3 coding sequence is TGTGCCGCAAACCCGCTATCAGGGCGAGAGACCCAGTACTTC.

This clonotype counts as medium-sized. The chain recombines TRBV3-1 with TRBJ2-2, with a weak D call TRBD1 (5 bases). Trimming left V 0 bases short and J 5 bases short, with 7 bases between. The CDR3 is 14 amino acids. CDR1 and CDR2 from the germline V gene are LGHDT and YNNKEL (reference sequence). In nucleotides, the CDR3 is TGTGCCAGCAGCCAAGAGGACATTACCGGGGAGCTGTTTTTT. Encoded protein: CASSQEDITGELFF.

This clonotype is medium-sized (0.01 to 0.1%) within its sample. The germline gene is not matched at one end of the junction; a read error may be the cause. The genes are TRBV28 and TRBJ2-7, with D perhaps TRBD2 (6 bases). The CDR3 runs to 12 residues. In germline, CDR1 is MDHEN, CDR2 SYDVKM. As DNA, the CDR3 is TGTGCCAGCAGTTTAACAGTAGCGGCAGCTACGTTC. The encoded protein is CASSLTVAAATF.

As regards this clonotype: A read error may be the cause here, since a much bigger clone is one base away. The CDR3: CASSHGPFNSPLHF. The CDR3 DNA follows: TGTGCCAGCAGTCACGGGCCCTTCAATTCACCCCTCCACTTT. V usage is TRBV6-5 and J usage is TRBJ1-6; no definite D call. Trimming removed 5 bases at V and 7 bases at J, with 12 bases between. The CDR3 totals 14 residues. Germline CDR1 is MNHEY and CDR2 is SVGAGI.

For this clonotype: A read error may explain this, as a much larger clone is one base away. As the CDR3 is not closed by the conserved phenylalanine or tryptophan, this likely results from a read error. DNA for the CDR3: TGTGCCAGCAGCTCGGGACAGGGGGCCTACGAGCAGTACTTA. This codes for CASSSGQGAYEQYL. The V gene is TRBV7-9, the J gene TRBJ2-7; 11 bases map to TRBD1. V lost 4 bases and J lost 2; bases outside the gene matches: 1. Germline CDR1 SEHNR, CDR2 FQNEAQ (reference sequence). The CDR3 length is 14 residues.

This clonotype appeared once. Given a much more abundant clone one base away, this may be a read error. CDR3 coding DNA: TGTGCCATCAGTGACCAGCACAGGGGGTTAGATGGCTACACCTTC. This sequence encodes CAISDQHRGLDGYTF. The genes are TRBV10-3 and TRBJ1-2; 8 nucleotides line up with TRBD1. V dropped 3 bases and J dropped 6; count of bases not matched to a gene: 9. This CDR3 spans 15 amino acids. The germline V gene encodes CDR1 ENHRY and CDR2 SYGVKD.

By share of the sample, this clonotype is medium-sized. The chain joins TRBV6-1 to TRBJ1-5, with D perhaps TRBD1 (6 bases). There are 16 residues in the CDR3. Germline V gene data show CDR1 as MNHNS and CDR2 as SASEGT. Trimming pared 1 base from V and 2 bases from J, leaving 12 bases between. CDR3 coding DNA: TGTGCCAGCAGTGAAGAGGGGGGGGCTGGCAATCAGCCCCAGCATTTT. It yields the protein CASSEEGGAGNQPQHF.

This chain joins TRBV20-1 and TRBJ2-2, with TRBD1 as a possible D gene (5 bases). V shed 0 bases and J shed 9 bases, with 17 bases lying between them. Germline values: CDR1 DFQATT, CDR2 SNEGSKA (reference sequence). The CDR3 runs to 15 residues. This CDR3 is CSARDTGRAARELFF. The DNA for the CDR3 is TGCAGTGCTAGAGATACAGGACGGGCTGCCAGGGAGCTGTTTTTT.

This clonotype is labeled medium-sized (0.01 to 0.1%). The chain employs TRBV7-3 and TRBJ1-5, with 10 bases that match TRBD1. The CDR3 length is 17 residues. Germline V gene data show CDR1 as SGHTA and CDR2 as FQGTGA. Unmatched junction bases numbered 11, after V lost 5 bases and J lost 4 bases. This CDR3 is CASSPTPGDRGNQPQHF. CDR3 nucleotides: TGTGCCAGCAGCCCCACCCCCGGGGACAGGGGTAATCAGCCCCAGCATTTT.

About this clonotype itself: Compared with germline, one end of the junction differs, possibly owing to a read error. This chain connects TRBV3-1 to TRBJ2-1; unclear D gene. Looked up from germline, CDR1 is LGHDT and CDR2 is YNNKEL (reference sequence). This CDR3 spans 15 amino acids. The CDR3 is CDSSQLTATYNEQFF. The CDR3 bases are TGTGACAGCAGCCAACTAACGGCCACCTACAATGAGCAGTTCTTC.

Judged by abundance, this clonotype is medium-sized. The chain joins TRBV11-2 to TRBJ2-5, with 8 bases identical to TRBD2. Germline V lookup: CDR1 SGHAT, CDR2 FQNNGV. V trimming: 5 bases; J trimming: 1 base; junction bases outside the gene matches: 12. The length of the CDR3 is 17 residues. The CDR3 nucleotides are TGTGCCAGCAGCCCCGCCCGGGGAGCGGGAGCCCAAGAGACCCAGTACTTC. Translating it yields CASSPARGAGAQETQYF. The full variable domain, in which reference TRBV11-2 and TRBJ2-5 provide the parts outside the CDR3, is EAGVAQSPRYKIIEKRQSVAFWCNPISGHATLYWYQQILGQGPKLLIQFQNNGVVDDSQLPKDRFSAERLKGVDSTLKIQPAKLEDSAVYLCASSPARGAGAQETQYFGPGTRLLVL.

This clonotype was counted between two and nine times. V usage is TRBV5-5 and J usage is TRBJ1-1, with 10 bases fitting TRBD1. CDR1 SGHKS and CDR2 YYEKEE come from the germline V gene (reference sequence). This CDR3 is 19 amino acids long. With V trimmed by 0 bases and J by 3 bases, 14 bases remained unmatched. The CDR3 loop reads CASSLAPPYGTGADTEAFF. The CDR3 DNA reads as TGTGCCAGCAGCTTGGCCCCGCCTTACGGGACAGGGGCTGACACTGAAGCTTTCTTT.

By its share, this clonotype is large. This sequence joins TRBV6-1 and TRBJ2-7; D unclear. CDR1 and CDR2 from the germline V gene are MNHNS and SASEGT. V lost 8 bases to trimming and J lost 6 bases, with 14 bases between them. The CDR3 spans 12 residues. The CDR3 DNA is TGTGCCAGCTTCGGAAATTTCGTCGAGCAGTACTTC. It is translated as CASFGNFVEQYF.

This clonotype counts as medium-sized. V usage is TRBV12-3 or TRBV12-4 and J usage is TRBJ1-5; D not certain. The CDR3 consists of 13 residues. V was trimmed by 6 bases and J by 10 bases, leaving 16 bases between them. The CDR3 DNA follows: TGTGCCAGCAGCCATTCCAGAGGATCACCCCAGCATTTT. Its protein product is CASSHSRGSPQHF.

This clonotype ranks as medium-sized. The gene calls are TRBV13 and TRBJ2-1; 12 nucleotides agree with TRBD2. Trimming at V came to 2 bases and at J to 9 bases, leaving 11 bases not matched to a gene. The CDR3 runs 17 residues. The germline gives CDR1 PRHDT, CDR2 FYEKMQ (reference sequence). The CDR3 loop reads CASSLTRTSGTGGEQFF. The CDR3 DNA reads as TGTGCCAGCAGCTTAACTCGGACTAGCGGGACCGGGGGTGAGCAGTTCTTC.